This T cell receptor (beta chain) was recorded in a study of blood T cell repertoires in COVID-19. Authors' data handling: Estimation of nucleated cell counts was performed using reference gene primer amplification. TCRdb's copy holds only in-frame clones and misses some; the assay was immunoSEQ multiplex PCR. V and J calls and clone size are copied from that table; D and trimming were computed from the DNA. The sample carries 260,000 or so clones, approximately 86% recorded once. In germline, CDR1 is MNHEY, CDR2 SMNVEV (reference sequence). Trimming left V 5 bases short and J 1 base short, with 9 bases between. The CDR3 sequence is 13 residues long.

The clonotype was recovered from a man between 18 and 29 years old with active or convalescent COVID-19. This chain links TRBV27 with TRBJ2-7; a weak D match, TRBD1 (5 bases). Sequences were obtained from peripheral blood. CDR3: CASSTDSSYEQYF. DNA of the CDR3: TGTGCCAGCAGTACCGACAGTTCCTACGAGCAGTACTTC.